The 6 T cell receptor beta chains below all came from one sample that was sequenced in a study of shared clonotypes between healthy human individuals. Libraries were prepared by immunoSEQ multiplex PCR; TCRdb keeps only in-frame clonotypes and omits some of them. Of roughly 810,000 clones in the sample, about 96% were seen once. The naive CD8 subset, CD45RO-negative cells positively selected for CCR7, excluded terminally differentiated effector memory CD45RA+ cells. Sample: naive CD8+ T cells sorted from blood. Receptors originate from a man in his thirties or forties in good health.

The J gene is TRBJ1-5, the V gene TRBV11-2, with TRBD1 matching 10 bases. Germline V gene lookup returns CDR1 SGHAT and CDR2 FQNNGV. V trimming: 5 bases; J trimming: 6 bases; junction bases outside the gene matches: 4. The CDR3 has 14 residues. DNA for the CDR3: TGTGCCAGCAGCGGGGGACAGGGGAGTCAGCCCCAGCATTTT. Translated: CASSGGQGSQPQHF.

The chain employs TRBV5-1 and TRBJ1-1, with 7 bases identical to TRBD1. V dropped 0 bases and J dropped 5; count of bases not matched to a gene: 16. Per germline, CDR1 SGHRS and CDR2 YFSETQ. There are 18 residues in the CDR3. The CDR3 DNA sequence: TGCGCCAGCAGCTTGGCCCAGGAGACAGGGTACTTTAAGACTGAAGCTTTCTTT. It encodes CASSLAQETGYFKTEAFF.

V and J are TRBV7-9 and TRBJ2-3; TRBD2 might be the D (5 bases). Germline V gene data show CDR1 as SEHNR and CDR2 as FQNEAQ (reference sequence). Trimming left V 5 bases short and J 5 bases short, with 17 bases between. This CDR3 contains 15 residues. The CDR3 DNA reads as TGTGCCAGCAGCCCGAAGCGGCACGGTGGAGATACGCAGTATTTT. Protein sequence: CASSPKRHGGDTQYF.

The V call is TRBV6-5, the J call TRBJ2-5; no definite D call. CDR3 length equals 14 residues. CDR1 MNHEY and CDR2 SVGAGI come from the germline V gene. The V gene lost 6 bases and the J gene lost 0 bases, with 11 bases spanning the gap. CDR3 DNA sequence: TGTGCCAGCAGGGATAGGGCGTACCAAGAGACCCAGTACTTC. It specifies CASRDRAYQETQYF.

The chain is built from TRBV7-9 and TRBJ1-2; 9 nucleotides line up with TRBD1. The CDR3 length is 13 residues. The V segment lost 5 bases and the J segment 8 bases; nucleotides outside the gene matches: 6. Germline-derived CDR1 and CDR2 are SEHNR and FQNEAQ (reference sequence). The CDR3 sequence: CASSKTDRGGYTF. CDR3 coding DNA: TGTGCCAGCAGCAAAACGGACAGGGGCGGCTACACCTTC.

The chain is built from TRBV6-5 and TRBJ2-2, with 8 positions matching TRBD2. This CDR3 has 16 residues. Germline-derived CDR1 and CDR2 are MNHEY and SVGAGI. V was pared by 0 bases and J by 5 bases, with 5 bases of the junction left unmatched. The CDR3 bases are TGTGCCAGCAGTTACTCCGGACTAGCAGGGACCGGGGAGCTGTTTTTT. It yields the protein CASSYSGLAGTGELFF.